This T cell receptor beta chain was profiled in a study of cytomegalovirus exposure and HLA in healthy donors. With 60 Vbeta and 13 Jbeta primers, the PCR was carried out. The table came from immunoSEQ multiplex PCR; TCRdb's copy has only in-frame clones and leaves some out. The sample includes 75,000 to 95,000 clones. CDR1 SGHRS and CDR2 YFSETQ come from the germline V gene. The CDR3 runs 13 residues. Trimming shortened V by 3 bases and J by 6 bases, and 12 bases separated the two germline ends. The chain uses TRBV5-1 and TRBJ1-1; D is perhaps TRBD1 (5 bases). The receptor's source is a man aged 25-40 years in good health and CMV-seronegative. The sequenced sample consisted of PBMCs. CDR3 amino acids: CASSWGSGAEAFF. CDR3 bases: TGCGCCAGCAGCTGGGGGTCGGGGGCTGAAGCTTTCTTT.